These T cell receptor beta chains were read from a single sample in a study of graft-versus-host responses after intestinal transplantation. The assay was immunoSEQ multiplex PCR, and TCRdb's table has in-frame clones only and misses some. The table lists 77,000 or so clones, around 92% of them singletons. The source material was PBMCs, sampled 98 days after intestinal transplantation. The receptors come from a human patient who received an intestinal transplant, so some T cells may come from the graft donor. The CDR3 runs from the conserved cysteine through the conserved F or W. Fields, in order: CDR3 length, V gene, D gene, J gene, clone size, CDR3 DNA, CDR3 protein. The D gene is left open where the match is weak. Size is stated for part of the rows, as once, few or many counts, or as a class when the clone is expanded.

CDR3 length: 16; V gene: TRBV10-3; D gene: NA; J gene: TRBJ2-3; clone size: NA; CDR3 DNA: TGTGCCATCAGTGAGGGAGACCTCTATAGCACAGATACGCAGTATTTT; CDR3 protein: CAISEGDLYSTDTQYF
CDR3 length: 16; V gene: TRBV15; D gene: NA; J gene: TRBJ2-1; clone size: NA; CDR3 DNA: TGTGCCACCAGCAGAGATGTCGTAGTTTCTGGCAATGAGCAGTTCTTC; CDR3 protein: CATSRDVVVSGNEQFF
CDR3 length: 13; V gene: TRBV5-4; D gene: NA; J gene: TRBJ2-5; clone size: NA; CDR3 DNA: TGTGCCAGCACCATTTGGGGGGTCGAGACCCAGTACTTC; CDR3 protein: CASTIWGVETQYF
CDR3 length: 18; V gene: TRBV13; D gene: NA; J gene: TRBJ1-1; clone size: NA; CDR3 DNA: TGTGCCAGCAGCTTCGGTAGTGGTCTAGAGGGGGAGAACACTGAAGCTTTCTTT; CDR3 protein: CASSFGSGLEGENTEAFF
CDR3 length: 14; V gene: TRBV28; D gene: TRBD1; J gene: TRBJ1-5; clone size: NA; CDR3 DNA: TGTGCCAGCAGTTTGACAGGGGGCGATCAGCCCCAGCATTTT; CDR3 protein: CASSLTGGDQPQHF
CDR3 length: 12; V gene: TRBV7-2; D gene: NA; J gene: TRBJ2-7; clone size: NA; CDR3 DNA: TGTGCCAGCAGCTTTTCGGAATACGAGCAGTACTTC; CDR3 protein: CASSFSEYEQYF
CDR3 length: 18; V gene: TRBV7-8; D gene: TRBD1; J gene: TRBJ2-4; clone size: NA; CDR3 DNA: TGTGCCAGCAGCTCAAAGCCACTTACAGGGGGAGCCGGAGACATTCAGTACTTC; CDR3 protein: CASSSKPLTGGAGDIQYF
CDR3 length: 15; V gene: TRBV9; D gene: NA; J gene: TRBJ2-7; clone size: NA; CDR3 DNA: TGTGCCAGCAGCGTAGGGCAGTCGCCCTACTACGAGCAGTACTTC; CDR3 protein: CASSVGQSPYYEQYF
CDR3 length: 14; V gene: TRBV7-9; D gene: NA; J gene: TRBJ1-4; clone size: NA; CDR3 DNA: TGTGCCAGCAGCCGTAGGGAATCAGATGAAAAACTGTTTTTT; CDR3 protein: CASSRRESDEKLFF
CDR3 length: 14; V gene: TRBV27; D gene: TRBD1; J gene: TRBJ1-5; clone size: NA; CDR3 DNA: TGTGCCAGCAGTCCAGACAGGGCGAGGCAGCCCCAGCATTTT; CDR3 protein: CASSPDRARQPQHF
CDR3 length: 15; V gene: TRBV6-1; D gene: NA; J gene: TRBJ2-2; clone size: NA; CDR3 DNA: TGTGCCAGCAGCCCCGGCACACTTAACACCGGGGAGCTGTTTTTT; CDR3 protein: CASSPGTLNTGELFF
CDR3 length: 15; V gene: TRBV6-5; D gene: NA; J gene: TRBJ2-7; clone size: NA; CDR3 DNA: TGTGCCAGCAGTTACACCGGACAGAAACCTTACGAGCAGTACTTC; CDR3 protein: CASSYTGQKPYEQYF
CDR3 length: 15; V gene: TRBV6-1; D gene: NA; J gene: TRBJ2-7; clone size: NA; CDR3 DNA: TGTGCCAGCAGTGAAGGGTCAGGGGACCCCTACGAGCAGTACTTC; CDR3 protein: CASSEGSGDPYEQYF
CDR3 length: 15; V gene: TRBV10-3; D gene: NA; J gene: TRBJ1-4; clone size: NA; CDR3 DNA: TGTGCCATCAGTGAACCAAGCACAGGGAATGAAAAACTGTTTTTT; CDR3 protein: CAISEPSTGNEKLFF
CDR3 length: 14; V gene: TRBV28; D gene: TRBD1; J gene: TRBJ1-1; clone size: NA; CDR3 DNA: TGTGCCAGCAGCAGGGGGCTGGGGCTCACTGAAGCTTTCTTT; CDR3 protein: CASSRGLGLTEAFF
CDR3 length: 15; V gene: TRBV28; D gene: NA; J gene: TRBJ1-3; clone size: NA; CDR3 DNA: TGTACCAGCAGGACGAACCTAGTAACTGGAAACACCATATATTTT; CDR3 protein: CTSRTNLVTGNTIYF
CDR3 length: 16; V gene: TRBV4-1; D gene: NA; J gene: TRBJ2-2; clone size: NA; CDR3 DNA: TGCGCCAGCAGCCAAGGGATTCAGGAGTCTGCCGGGGAGCTGTTTTTT; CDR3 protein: CASSQGIQESAGELFF
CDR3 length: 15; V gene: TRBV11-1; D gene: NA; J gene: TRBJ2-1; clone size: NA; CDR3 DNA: TGTGCCAGCAGCGCCAGAAGGAGCTCCTACAATGAGCAGTTCTTC; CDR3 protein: CASSARRSSYNEQFF
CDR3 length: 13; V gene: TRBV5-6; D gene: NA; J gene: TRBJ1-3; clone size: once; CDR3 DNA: TGTGCCAGCACCCTGTGGGGGGGAAACACCATATATTTT; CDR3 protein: CASTLWGGNTIYF
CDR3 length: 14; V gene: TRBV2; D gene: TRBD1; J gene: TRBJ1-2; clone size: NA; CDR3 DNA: TGTGCCAGCAGTGAACAGGGGGCTAACTATGGCTACACCTTC; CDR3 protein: CASSEQGANYGYTF
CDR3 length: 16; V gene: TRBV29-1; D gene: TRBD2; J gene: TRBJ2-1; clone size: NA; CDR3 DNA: TGCAGCGTTGAATCCCCAAAACTAGCGGGCAACAATGAGCAGTTCTTC; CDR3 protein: CSVESPKLAGNNEQFF
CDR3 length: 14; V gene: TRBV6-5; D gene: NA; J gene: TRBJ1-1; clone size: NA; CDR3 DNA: TGTGCCAGCAGTTACTCAGGGGGAAACACTGAAGCTTTCTTT; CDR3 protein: CASSYSGGNTEAFF
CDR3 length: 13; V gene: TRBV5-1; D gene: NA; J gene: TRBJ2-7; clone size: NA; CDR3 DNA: TGCGCCAGCAGCTTGACTACCACCTACGAGCAGTACTTC; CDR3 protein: CASSLTTTYEQYF
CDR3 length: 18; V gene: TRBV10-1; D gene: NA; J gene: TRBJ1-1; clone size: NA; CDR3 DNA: TGCGCCAGCAGTGAGAATAAAGGGTGGCTGGATTTGAACACTGAAGCTTTCTTT; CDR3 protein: CASSENKGWLDLNTEAFF
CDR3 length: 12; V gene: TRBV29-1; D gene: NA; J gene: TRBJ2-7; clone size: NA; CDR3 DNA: TGCAGCGCCGGAGAGGGGCGTAGAGAGCAGTACTTC; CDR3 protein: CSAGEGRREQYF
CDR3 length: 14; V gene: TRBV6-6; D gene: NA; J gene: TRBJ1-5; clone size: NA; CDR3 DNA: TGTGCCAGTCTTTTGGGGGAAGGCAATCAGCCCCAGCATTTT; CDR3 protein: CASLLGEGNQPQHF
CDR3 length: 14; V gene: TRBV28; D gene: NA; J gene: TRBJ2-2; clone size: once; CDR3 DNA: TGTGCCAGCAGCATTAGCGGGAACACCGGGGAGCTGTTTTTT; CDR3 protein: CASSISGNTGELFF
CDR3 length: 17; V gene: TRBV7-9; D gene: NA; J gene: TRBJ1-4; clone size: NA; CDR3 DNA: TGTGCCAGCAGCTTATGGGATTTGGGAGATACTAATGAAAAACTGTTTTTT; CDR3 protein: CASSLWDLGDTNEKLFF
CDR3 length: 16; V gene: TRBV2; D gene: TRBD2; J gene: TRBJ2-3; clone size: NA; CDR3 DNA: TGTGCCAGCGGGGGACTAGCGGGAGGGCACGCAGATACGCAGTATTTT; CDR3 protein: CASGGLAGGHADTQYF
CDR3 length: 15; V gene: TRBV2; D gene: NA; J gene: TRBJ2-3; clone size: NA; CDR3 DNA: TGTGCCAGCACCCCGGACAGAGGTAACACAGATACGCAGTATTTT; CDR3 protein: CASTPDRGNTDTQYF
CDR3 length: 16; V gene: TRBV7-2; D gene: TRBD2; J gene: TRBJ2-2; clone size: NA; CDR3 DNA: TGTGCCAGCACCCCGAGAAGACTAGCGGGCACCGGGGAGCTGTTTTTT; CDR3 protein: CASTPRRLAGTGELFF
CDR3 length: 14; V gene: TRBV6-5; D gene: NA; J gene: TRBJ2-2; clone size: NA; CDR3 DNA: TGTGCCAGCAGTTACGGACAGAGCACCGGGGAGCTGTTTTTT; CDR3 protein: CASSYGQSTGELFF
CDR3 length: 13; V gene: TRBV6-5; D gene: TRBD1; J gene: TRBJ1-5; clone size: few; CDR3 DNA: TGTGCCAGCCGACAAGGGGGCTGGCAGCCCCAGCATTTT; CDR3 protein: CASRQGGWQPQHF
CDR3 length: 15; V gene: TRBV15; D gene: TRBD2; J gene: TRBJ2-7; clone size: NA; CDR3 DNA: TGTGCCACCAGCCCTGGACTAGCGGTTACCTACAAGCAGTACTTC; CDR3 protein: CATSPGLAVTYKQYF
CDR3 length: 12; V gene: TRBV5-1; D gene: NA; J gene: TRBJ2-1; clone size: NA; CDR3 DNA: TGCGCCAGCAGCTTGACCGGGAACGAGCAGTTCTTC; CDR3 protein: CASSLTGNEQFF
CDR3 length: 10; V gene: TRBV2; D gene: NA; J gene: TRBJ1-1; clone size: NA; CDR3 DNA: TGTGCCAGCAGTGAGGAGCGAGCTTTCTTT; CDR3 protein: CASSEERAFF
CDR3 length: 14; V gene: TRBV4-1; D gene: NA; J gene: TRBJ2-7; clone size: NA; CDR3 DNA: TGCGCCAGCAGCCAAGGTGGCAGCCCCTACGAGCAGTACTTC; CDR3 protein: CASSQGGSPYEQYF